Below, 30 T cell receptor beta chains from the same sample are listed, as sequenced in a study of OX40 agonist ivuxolimab in advanced cancers. Assay used: immunoSEQ multiplex PCR; TCRdb lists only in-frame clones, some missing. This table has just under 65,000 clones, roughly nine tenths appearing once. The sequenced sample was CD4+ or CD8+ T cells sorted from blood, obtained in a trial of the OX40 agonist ivuxolimab. These receptors all stem from an adult with an advanced solid tumor such as melanoma, head and neck, liver or kidney cancer.

The J gene is TRBJ2-3, the V gene TRBV28; tentatively, D is TRBD1 or TRBD2 (5 bases each). This CDR3 has 14 residues. V lost 2 bases and J lost 10, with 16 bases in between. CDR1 and CDR2 (germline): MDHEN, SYDVKM. CDR3 coding DNA: TGTGCCAGCAGTTTACGTGGGGAGACAGCTCCGCAGTATTTT. Translated: CASSLRGETAPQYF.

This clone appeared a few times. CDR3 loop: CASSLRVSGNTIYF. The CDR3 DNA is TGTGCCAGCAGTTTGAGGGTGTCAGGAAACACCATATATTTT. This chain uses TRBV28 with TRBJ1-3; D is undetermined. Germline values: CDR1 MDHEN, CDR2 SYDVKM. The CDR3 is 14 residues long. V was pared by 3 bases and J by 4 bases, with 10 bases between.

This rearrangement joins TRBV4-1 to TRBJ1-2; D is possibly TRBD1 (6 bases). The CDR3 is 12 residues long. V lost 6 bases, J lost 11 bases, and 16 bases lay in between. Per the germline V gene, CDR1 is MGHRA and CDR2 is YSYEKL. Here the CDR3 reads CASRQPTGPYTF. DNA of the CDR3: TGCGCCAGCAGGCAGCCTACAGGGCCGTACACCTTC.

The chain is built from TRBV18 and TRBJ2-5, with 7 bases matching TRBD2. CDR1 KGHSH and CDR2 LQKENI come from the germline V gene. J lost 4 bases, V lost 8 bases, and 7 bases had no gene match. The CDR3 is 13 amino acids. CDR3 DNA: TGTGCCAGCCCAGCGGGGATCGCAGAGACCCAGTACTTC. It specifies CASPAGIAETQYF.

The gene calls are TRBV7-9 and TRBJ1-1; 8 bases map to TRBD1. Germline V gene lookup returns CDR1 SEHNR and CDR2 FQNEAQ (reference sequence). With V trimmed by 4 bases and J by 0 bases, 4 bases remained unmatched. The CDR3 extends over 15 amino acids. In DNA, the CDR3 is TGTGCCAGCAGCTCGGAGACAGGGGTGAACACTGAAGCTTTCTTT. Residues: CASSSETGVNTEAFF.

The chain couples TRBV7-2 to TRBJ2-3, with 10 bases matching TRBD2. With 0 bases clipped from V and 0 bases from J, the junction kept 3 bases outside the gene matches. This CDR3 is built from 17 residues. The germline gives CDR1 SGHTA, CDR2 FQGNSA. The CDR3 DNA reads as TGTGCCAGCAGCTTAGCGTCTAGCGGGAGAAGCACAGATACGCAGTATTTT. This codes for CASSLASSGRSTDTQYF.

The rearrangement links TRBV10-3 to TRBJ2-1; possibly TRBD2 for D (6 bases). This CDR3 spans 15 amino acids. V was shortened by 6 bases and J by 6 bases, with 18 bases between the two germline ends. CDR1 ENHRY and CDR2 SYGVKD come from the germline V gene. CDR3 sequence reads: CAIRRGRDLANEQFF. The CDR3, as DNA: TGTGCCATCAGGAGAGGGCGGGATTTAGCCAATGAGCAGTTCTTC.

The chain recombines TRBV7-9 with TRBJ2-7; no firm D call. V lost 5 bases, J lost 6 bases, and 8 bases lay in between. Germline CDR1 and CDR2: SEHNR and FQNEAQ (reference sequence). The CDR3 runs to 11 residues. Written as DNA, the CDR3 is TGTGCCAGCAGCCCAAATATCGAGCAGTACTTC. This codes for CASSPNIEQYF.

The chain uses TRBV28 and TRBJ1-1; D is ambiguous. Trimming removed 7 bases from V and 5 bases from J, with 20 bases in between. This CDR3 is 15 amino acids long. Germline CDR1 reads MDHEN; CDR2 reads SYDVKM. The CDR3 DNA reads TGTGCCAGCACCACCCCCTCGGGAGGGTTAACTGAAGCTTTCTTT. Protein: CASTTPSGGLTEAFF.

V usage is TRBV13 and J usage is TRBJ1-5, with D possibly TRBD1 on 5 matching bases. Germline assignment: CDR1 PRHDT and CDR2 FYEKMQ (reference sequence). Trimming took 3 bases from V and 0 from J, leaving 9 bases between them. This CDR3 spans 15 amino acids. CDR3 coding DNA: TGTGCCAGCAGCTTGGGACGGCCTAGCAATCAGCCCCAGCATTTT. Translation gives CASSLGRPSNQPQHF.

The chain recombines TRBV14 with TRBJ1-1, with no clear D. Germline V gives CDR1 SGHDN, CDR2 FVKESK. This CDR3 has 13 amino acids. Trimming took off 3 bases at V and 0 bases at J, with 5 bases between the two ends. This chain's CDR3 is CASSHGVNTEAFF. The CDR3 DNA reads as TGTGCCAGCAGCCACGGGGTGAACACTGAAGCTTTCTTT.

The V and J genes are TRBV28 and TRBJ2-5; TRBD1 matches at 11 bases. Trimming cost V 6 bases and J 11 bases; bases outside gene matches: 11. The CDR3 has 14 amino acids. CDR1 is MDHEN and CDR2 is SYDVKM in the germline V gene. CDR3 sequence: CASRRTGGLREQYF. As DNA, the CDR3 is TGTGCCAGCAGAAGGACAGGGGGCTTGAGGGAGCAGTACTTC.

The chain has TRBV19 and TRBJ1-5, with TRBD1 identical over 7 bases. There are 15 residues in the CDR3. Germline V gene sequence: CDR1 LNHDA, CDR2 SQIVND (reference sequence). The trim removed 3 bases at V and 7 bases at J, leaving 9 bases unmatched. CDR3 loop: CASSIGQGETQPQHF. In DNA, the CDR3 is TGTGCCAGTAGTATTGGGCAGGGGGAAACCCAGCCCCAGCATTTT.

The chain employs TRBV4-1 and TRBJ2-1, with D possibly TRBD2 on 6 matching bases. The CDR3 consists of 17 residues. Per germline, CDR1 MGHRA and CDR2 YSYEKL. V was shortened by 1 base and J by 4 bases, with 17 bases between the two germline ends. The CDR3 coding sequence is TGCGCCAGCAGCCAAGGTGTACAGCGGGCGCCTTACAATGAGCAGTTCTTC. The encoded protein is CASSQGVQRAPYNEQFF.

The chain has TRBV27 and TRBJ1-1; perhaps TRBD1 as D (5 bases). CDR3 length equals 16 residues. The germline CDR1 and CDR2 sequences are MNHEY and SMNVEV (reference sequence). Trimming removed 0 bases from V and 5 bases from J, with 16 bases in between. Written as DNA, the CDR3 is TGTGCCAGCAGTTTATCCCCGGACATTCTGAGGACTGAAGCTTTCTTT. It translates to CASSLSPDILRTEAFF.

The J gene is TRBJ2-7, the V gene TRBV30; possible D gene TRBD1, 5 bases. The CDR3 consists of 15 residues. V was shortened by 0 bases and J by 5 bases, with 17 bases between the two germline ends. CDR1 GTSNPN and CDR2 SVGIG come from the germline V gene (reference sequence). The CDR3 sequence: CAWSVGAVGANEQYF. The CDR3 nucleotides are TGTGCCTGGAGTGTAGGGGCCGTCGGAGCTAACGAGCAGTACTTC. Full variable domain (missing parts from reference TRBV30 and TRBJ2-7): SQTIHQWPATLVQPVGSPLSLECTVEGTSNPNLYWYRQAAGRGLQLLFYSVGIGQISSEVPQNLSASRPQDRQFILSSKKLLLSDSGFYLCAWSVGAVGANEQYFGPGTRLTVT.

The gene calls are TRBV11-1 and TRBJ2-7; TRBD1 matches at 8 bases. Trimming at V came to 1 base and at J to 3 bases, leaving 5 bases not matched to a gene. CDR3 length: 15 amino acids. Germline V gene data show CDR1 as SGHAT and CDR2 as FQDESV (reference sequence). The CDR3 DNA is TGTGCCAGCAGCTTAGACAGGGGGAATTACTACGAGCAGTACTTC. Translation gives CASSLDRGNYYEQYF.

CDR3 nucleotide sequence: TGCGCCAGCAGCCAGGGGGGGTTACCCTACGAGCAGTACTTC. It is translated as CASSQGGLPYEQYF. This sequence joins TRBV5-1 and TRBJ2-7; D is perhaps TRBD1 or TRBD2 (7 bases each). CDR1 and CDR2 (germline): SGHRS, YFSETQ. This CDR3 has 14 amino acids. The V and J ends lost 4 bases and 2 bases respectively, with 13 bases between them.

V and J are TRBV6-6 and TRBJ1-1; D gene unclear. Between the trimmed V and J ends, which lost 2 bases and 4 bases, there was a span of 14 bases. Germline V lookup: CDR1 MNHNY, CDR2 SVGAGI (reference sequence). The CDR3 totals 15 residues. CDR3 protein: CASSYRADYGTEAFF. CDR3 nucleotides: TGTGCCAGCAGTTACAGGGCTGATTATGGCACTGAAGCTTTCTTT.

This clone was seen a handful of times. The chain recombines TRBV18 with TRBJ2-1, with 13 bases lining up with TRBD2. The CDR3 extends over 15 amino acids. CDR1 and CDR2 (germline): KGHSH, LQKENI. V shed 3 bases and J 9 bases; nucleotides not matched to a gene: 5. The CDR3 region is CASSPGTSGISEQFF. The CDR3 nucleotides are TGTGCCAGCTCACCGGGGACTAGCGGGATTAGTGAGCAGTTCTTC. The full variable domain, its missing parts supplied by reference TRBV18 and TRBJ2-1, is NAGVMQNPRHLVRRRGQEARLRCSPMKGHSHVYWYRQLPEEGLKFMVYLQKENIIDESGMPKERFSAEFPKEGPSILRIQQVVRGDSAAYFCASSPGTSGISEQFFGPGTRLTVL.

The V and J genes are TRBV6-5 and TRBJ2-5; D is unresolved. Germline-derived CDR1 and CDR2 are MNHEY and SVGAGI. Trimming cost V 6 bases and J 3 bases, with 17 bases left between them. This CDR3 comprises 15 residues. DNA of the CDR3: TGTGCCAGCAGCCGAGGACGGCCCCGGGAAGAGACCCAGTACTTC. It encodes CASSRGRPREETQYF.

The V call is TRBV2, the J call TRBJ2-7, with 12 bases fitting TRBD2. CDR3 length: 15 amino acids. The V gene's germline CDR1 is SNHLY and CDR2 FYNNEI. The J segment lost 2 bases and the V segment lost 3 bases, leaving 2 bases of the junction unmatched. CDR3: CASSDLAGGPYEQYF. The CDR3 DNA is TGTGCCAGCAGTGACCTAGCGGGAGGGCCCTACGAGCAGTACTTC.

This clone was counted a single time. The gene calls are TRBV11-2 and TRBJ2-2; D is undetermined. The ends were cut back, 5 bases at V and 4 bases at J, with 8 bases in the middle. Per germline, CDR1 SGHAT and CDR2 FQNNGV. This CDR3 comprises 13 residues. Written as DNA, the CDR3 is TGTGCCAGCAGCCAGTGGGGCACCGGGGAGCTGTTTTTT. Its translation: CASSQWGTGELFF.

This clone was seen only once. The chain joins TRBV6-1 to TRBJ2-6; D is unclear. CDR3 length: 15 residues. Germline CDR1 reads MNHNS; CDR2 reads SASEGT. V was cut by 5 bases and J by 0 bases, with 8 bases left in between. The CDR3 DNA reads TGTGCCAGCAGTTTCAGTAGCTCTGGGGCCAACGTCCTGACTTTC. The encoded protein is CASSFSSSGANVLTF.

The chain uses TRBV5-6 and TRBJ2-1; the match to TRBD2 covers 13 bases. In germline, CDR1 is SGHDT, CDR2 YYEEEE. J gave up 8 bases and V 4 bases, and 6 bases lay outside the gene matches. CDR3 size: 15 residues. The CDR3 nucleotides read TGTGCCAGCAGCCTCACTAGCGGGAGGGCTCATGAGCAGTTCTTC. Translated: CASSLTSGRAHEQFF.

Notes on this clone: The junction and the germline gene differ at one end; a read error may be behind it. This chain links TRBV7-7 with TRBJ2-3; tentatively, D is TRBD1 (6 bases). The germline V gene encodes CDR1 SSHAT and CDR2 FNYEAQ (reference sequence). The CDR3 totals 15 residues. The CDR3 region has the DNA TGTGCTAGCAGCCTTGGGGGCACTAGCACAGATACGCAGTATTTT. It translates to CASSLGGTSTDTQYF.

This sequence joins TRBV5-6 and TRBJ2-4, with TRBD2 matching over 7 bases. Germline V gene sequence: CDR1 SGHDT, CDR2 YYEEEE. The CDR3 sequence is 16 residues long. The J segment lost 6 bases and the V segment lost 0 bases, leaving 9 bases of the junction unmatched. For the CDR3, the DNA is TGTGCCAGCAGCTTGGGGCAGGGAGGGGCTCTAAACATTCAGTACTTC. Translated, it gives CASSLGQGGALNIQYF.

This sequence joins TRBV30 and TRBJ1-1; tentatively, D is TRBD1 (5 bases). V was clipped by 4 bases and J by 3 bases, with 15 bases between them. The CDR3 covers 14 residues. Per the germline V gene, CDR1 is GTSNPN and CDR2 is SVGIG (reference sequence). The CDR3 DNA sequence: TGTGCCTGGACCAACCCGGGGGAGTACACTGAAGCTTTCTTT. Amino acid sequence: CAWTNPGEYTEAFF.

This clone was observed once. This CDR3 is CASSIGLADNEQFF. The CDR3 DNA is TGTGCCAGCAGCATCGGACTAGCGGACAATGAGCAGTTCTTC. The chain uses TRBV9 and TRBJ2-1; 10 bases fit TRBD2. CDR1 is SGDLS and CDR2 is YYNGEE in the germline V gene. This CDR3 comprises 14 residues. The ends lost 4 bases at V and 5 bases at J; junction bases unmatched: 3.

This sequence joins TRBV5-1 and TRBJ2-1, with TRBD1 matching 7 bases. Per the germline V gene, CDR1 is SGHRS and CDR2 is YFSETQ. CDR3 size: 16 residues. Trimming cost V 0 bases and J 0 bases; bases outside gene matches: 3. Here the CDR3 DNA reads TGCGCCAGCAGCTTGGAACAGGGGAGCTCCTACAATGAGCAGTTCTTC. Translated: CASSLEQGSSYNEQFF.